These 23 T cell receptor beta chains were sequenced from one sample in a study of radiotherapy plus CTLA-4 blockade in lung cancer. Using immunoSEQ multiplex PCR, the repertoire was profiled, and TCRdb retains in-frame clones only, with some absent. The sample lists tens of thousands of clones, roughly 81% occurring once. The source was peripheral blood, collected from a patient treated with radiotherapy plus ipilimumab. The receptors shown here come from a human donor with non-small cell lung cancer whose response to radiotherapy plus ipilimumab could not be evaluated.

Only a few counts were recorded for this clone. J is TRBJ2-2 and V is TRBV11-3, with TRBD1 identical over 9 bases. CDR1 and CDR2 (germline): SGHNT, YENEEA. V dropped 5 bases and J dropped 5; count of bases not matched to a gene: 9. The length of the CDR3 is 16 residues. Here the CDR3 DNA reads TGTGCCAGCAGCACCTCGGGACAGGGAGGGACCGGGGAGCTGTTTTTT. This translates into CASSTSGQGGTGELFF.

The count of this clone is one. The chain joins TRBV28 to TRBJ2-7; D uncertain. The CDR3 extends over 13 amino acids. V lost 4 bases and J lost 9, with 16 bases in between. CDR1 MDHEN and CDR2 SYDVKM come from the germline V gene. CDR3 sequence (DNA): TGTGCCAGCAGTTCCGGCAGCCGGCCGGGGCAGTACTTC. It translates to CASSSGSRPGQYF.

The chain carries TRBV18 and TRBJ1-2; tentatively, D is TRBD1 (5 bases). The ends were cut back, 2 bases at V and 4 bases at J, with 11 bases in the middle. This CDR3 region has 14 residues. In germline, CDR1 is KGHSH, CDR2 LQKENI. The CDR3 spells CASSPLAGPYGYTF. Here the CDR3 DNA reads TGTGCCAGCTCACCATTGGCAGGGCCCTATGGCTACACCTTC.

In nucleotides, the CDR3 is TGTGCCAGCAGCGCTAGCCCGGGACTAGCGGGCTACGAGCAGTACTTC. Translating gives CASSASPGLAGYEQYF. This chain connects TRBV9 to TRBJ2-5; 12 bases are a match to TRBD2. The J call could be wrong; TRBJ2-7 is a better fit for the DNA end. CDR3 length: 16 residues. CDR1 is SGDLS and CDR2 is YYNGEE in the germline V gene.

This clone was detected only once. This chain connects TRBV5-8 to TRBJ1-3; 7 nucleotides match TRBD1. The CDR3 contains 15 residues. J lost 3 bases, V lost 0 bases, and 3 bases had no gene match. In germline, CDR1 is SGHTS, CDR2 YDEGEE. CDR3 in DNA: TGTGCCAGCAGCTTGGGACAGGGTGGTGGAAACACCATATATTTT. Translating it yields CASSLGQGGGNTIYF.

The J gene is TRBJ2-5, the V gene TRBV27; 9 bases match TRBD1. J was trimmed by 11 bases and V by 8 bases; bases with no gene match: 18. CDR3 length: 15 amino acids. The V gene's germline CDR1 is MNHEY and CDR2 SMNVEV (reference sequence). The CDR3 loop is CASWNPGQGHLGQYF. The CDR3 bases are TGTGCCAGCTGGAACCCGGGACAGGGACACCTAGGGCAGTACTTC.

This clone was seen just once. This chain links TRBV10-3 with TRBJ1-4, with a weak D call TRBD1 (5 bases). Germline assignment: CDR1 ENHRY and CDR2 SYGVKD. V lost 2 bases and J lost 3, with 16 bases in between. This CDR3 is 17 amino acids long. In DNA, the CDR3 is TGTGCCATCAGTGAGATCGCGGGGACTGGGGCTAATGAAAAACTGTTTTTT. Amino acid sequence: CAISEIAGTGANEKLFF.

The genes are TRBV7-3 and TRBJ1-1; the D gene is possibly TRBD1 (5 bases). V shed 6 bases and J shed 4 bases, with 18 bases lying between them. There are 15 residues in the CDR3. Germline V CDR1 and CDR2: SGHTA, FQGTGA. The CDR3 sequence: CASRFQAGGGTEAFF. CDR3 bases: TGTGCCAGCAGGTTTCAGGCGGGGGGAGGCACTGAAGCTTTCTTT.

This clone was observed a single time. The V call is TRBV19, the J call TRBJ1-4; 7 bases map to TRBD1. From germline, CDR1 is LNHDA and CDR2 SQIVND (reference sequence). V was pared by 4 bases and J by 6 bases, with 5 bases of the junction left unmatched. The CDR3 is 14 residues long. CDR3 in DNA: TGTGCCAGTAGTAAAGGGGGCGGCGATGAAAAACTGTTTTTT. Translation: CASSKGGGDEKLFF. The variable domain in full, completed from reference TRBV19 and TRBJ1-4, reads DGGITQSPKYLFRKEGQNVTLSCEQNLNHDAMYWYRQDPGQGLRLIYYSQIVNDFQKGDIAEGYSVSREKKESFPLTVTSAQKNPTAFYLCASSKGGGDEKLFFGSGTQLSVL.

The chain recombines TRBV19 with TRBJ1-2; 8 bases fit TRBD1. Germline CDR1 reads LNHDA; CDR2 reads SQIVND (reference sequence). This CDR3 region has 15 residues. V shed 4 bases, J shed 8 bases, and the junction held 12 bases outside the gene matches. The CDR3 region has the DNA TGTGCCAGTAGTAAGGGCCCCGAGGCAGGGGGCGGCTACACCTTC. Translation: CASSKGPEAGGGYTF.

Only one count was recorded for this clone. This chain joins TRBV2 and TRBJ1-2; a weak D match, TRBD1 (5 bases). Per germline, CDR1 SNHLY and CDR2 FYNNEI. The length of the CDR3 is 11 residues. The V and J ends lost 5 bases and 8 bases respectively, with 9 bases between them. Written as DNA, the CDR3 is TGTGCCAGCAGTTTGGGGCCAGGCTACACCTTC. Protein sequence: CASSLGPGYTF. Full variable domain (missing parts from reference TRBV2 and TRBJ1-2): EPEVTQTPSHQVTQMGQEVILRCVPISNHLYFYWYRQILGQKVEFLVSFYNNEISEKSEIFDDQFSVERPDGSNFTLKIRSTKLEDSAMYFCASSLGPGYTFGSGTRLTVV.

The V call is TRBV7-2, the J call TRBJ2-3; D remains unclear. CDR3 length equals 14 residues. Germline values: CDR1 SGHTA, CDR2 FQGNSA. Trimming left V 6 bases short and J 0 bases short, with 10 bases between. The CDR3 here is CASRRIPSTDTQYF. CDR3 nucleotides: TGTGCCAGCAGGCGGATCCCTAGCACAGATACGCAGTATTTT.

This chain joins TRBV29-1 and TRBJ1-2; D remains ambiguous. This CDR3 comprises 13 residues. CDR1 and CDR2 (germline): SQVTM, ANQGSEA. Trimming took 3 bases from V and 0 from J, leaving 8 bases between them. CDR3: CSVEVLANYGYTF. The CDR3 DNA follows: TGCAGCGTTGAGGTGTTAGCTAACTATGGCTACACCTTC.

V and J are TRBV4-3 and TRBJ2-1, with TRBD2 matching over 9 bases. Germline CDR1 and CDR2: LGHNA and YSLEER. V gave up 0 bases and J gave up 9 bases; unmatched junction bases: 3. The CDR3 covers 14 residues. The DNA for the CDR3 is TGCGCCAGCAGCCAAGATCGGCGGGAGGGTGAGCAGTTCTTC. Amino acid sequence: CASSQDRREGEQFF.

This clone was seen only a few times. CDR3 sequence (DNA): TGTGCCTGGGCACAGGGGGAGTTCGGCAAAAACATTCAGTACTTC. It is translated as CAWAQGEFGKNIQYF. The V gene is TRBV30, the J gene TRBJ2-4; 8 bases fit TRBD1. Germline lookup yields CDR1 GTSNPN and CDR2 SVGIG (reference sequence). The length of the CDR3 is 15 residues. Losses at the gene ends were 5 bases for V and 3 bases for J; bases not matched to a gene: 9.

The chain has TRBV6-5 and TRBJ2-2; maybe TRBD1 (6 bases). V gave up 5 bases and J gave up 6 bases, with 13 bases separating them. CDR1 is MNHEY and CDR2 is SVGAGI in the germline V gene. The CDR3 contains 14 residues. In nucleotides, the CDR3 is TGTGCCAGCAGTCCATCACAGGGAGCCGGGGAGCTGTTTTTT. This gives the protein CASSPSQGAGELFF.

This clone was counted a few times. The V and J genes are TRBV20-1 and TRBJ1-2; D is ambiguous. The CDR3 is made up of 11 amino acids. V was clipped by 1 base and J by 8 bases, with 8 bases between them. CDR1 is DFQATT and CDR2 is SNEGSKA in the germline V gene (reference sequence). CDR3 in DNA: TGCAGTGCTAGAGGCAACGCGGGCTACACCTTC. It specifies CSARGNAGYTF.

This clone came up a few times. J is TRBJ1-4 and V is TRBV4-1; perhaps TRBD1 as D (5 bases). Germline V CDR1 and CDR2: MGHRA, YSYEKL. Trimming shortened V by 1 base and J by 7 bases, and 16 bases separated the two germline ends. The CDR3 has 16 residues. CDR3 region: CASSQGVTDRLEKLFF. The CDR3 DNA is TGCGCCAGCAGCCAAGGGGTGACAGACCGACTTGAAAAACTGTTTTTT.

The chain links TRBV5-4 to TRBJ1-1, with 7 positions matching TRBD1. V lost 2 bases, J lost 4 bases, and 5 bases stayed unmatched. CDR1 is SGHNT and CDR2 is YYREEE in the germline V gene (reference sequence). CDR3 length: 14 amino acids. CDR3 residues: CASSFTGVSTEAFF. DNA for the CDR3: TGTGCCAGCAGCTTTACAGGGGTATCCACTGAAGCTTTCTTT.

V is TRBV9 and J is TRBJ2-2; a possible D gene is TRBD1 (7 bases). V shed 0 bases and J shed 5 bases, with 17 bases lying between them. Germline V CDR1 and CDR2: SGDLS, YYNGEE. There are 17 residues in the CDR3. The CDR3 region is CASSVEGGGLGTGELFF. CDR3 in DNA: TGTGCCAGCAGCGTAGAAGGAGGGGGCTTGGGGACCGGGGAGCTGTTTTTT.

The CDR3 sequence is CASSLLGNYEQYF. CDR3 in DNA: TGTGCCAGCAGCTTACTCGGGAACTACGAGCAGTACTTC. V is TRBV7-2 and J is TRBJ2-7; possibly TRBD2 for D (5 bases). This CDR3 comprises 13 residues. Germline-derived CDR1 and CDR2 are SGHTA and FQGNSA. The V end lost 2 bases, the J end lost 3 bases, and 8 bases lay between the germline ends.

This clone was seen just once. V and J are TRBV7-2 and TRBJ2-2, with 8 bases lining up with TRBD1. This CDR3 is built from 16 residues. V trimming: 2 bases; J trimming: 1 base; junction bases outside the gene matches: 3. The V gene's germline CDR1 is SGHTA and CDR2 FQGNSA. The CDR3 spells CASSLQGAQNTGELFF. CDR3 in DNA: TGTGCCAGCAGCTTACAGGGGGCCCAGAACACCGGGGAGCTGTTTTTT.

This chain uses TRBV11-2 with TRBJ1-1, with a tentative D call TRBD1 (6 bases). The CDR3 spans 15 residues. Deletions cut 4 bases from V and 6 bases from J, with 18 bases between. Germline V gene lookup returns CDR1 SGHAT and CDR2 FQNNGV. The DNA of the CDR3 is TGTGCCAGCAGCTCCCCACAGGGCCCTCGGGCTGAAGCTTTCTTT. This codes for CASSSPQGPRAEAFF.